This T cell receptor beta chain originates from a study of T cell repertoires in cytomegalovirus infection. On the study more broadly: Public TCR beta signatures were indicative of both CMV infection and a matching HLA type. Overall study results and limits: Identification of carriers of CMV plus the relevant HLA was performed using cumulative public TCR beta family frequency. Across the ex vivo response, the dominant clonotypes were HLA-C-restricted CMV-specific TCR beta clonotypes.

Per germline, CDR1 SEHNR and CDR2 FQNEAQ (reference sequence). The CDR3 has 15 amino acids. V gave up 3 bases and J gave up 5 bases; unmatched junction bases: 5. TCRdb called the reads again in MiXCR, with one record for every CDR3 protein. Here the sample spans 400,000 to 550,000 distinct CDR3 sequences, over 9% being singletons. For this clonotype: Its cognate antigen is unknown.

The sequence derives from a human donor in good health (CMV status not recorded). Some clones in this sample may be carry-over from other donors' samples. Sequenced: PBMCs. The chain couples TRBV7-9 to TRBJ2-2; 8 bases are a match to TRBD1. CDR3 sequence: CASSLSRGQTGELFF. In DNA, the CDR3 is TGTGCCAGCAGCTTGTCCAGGGGGCAAACCGGGGAGCTGTTTTTT. The whole variable domain, remainder taken from reference TRBV7-9 and TRBJ2-2, is DTGVSQNPRHKITKRGQNVTFRCDPISEHNRLYWYRQTLGQGPEFLTYFQNEAQLEKSRLLSDRFSAERPKGSFSTLEIQRTEQGDSAMYLCASSLSRGQTGELFFGEGSRLTVL.